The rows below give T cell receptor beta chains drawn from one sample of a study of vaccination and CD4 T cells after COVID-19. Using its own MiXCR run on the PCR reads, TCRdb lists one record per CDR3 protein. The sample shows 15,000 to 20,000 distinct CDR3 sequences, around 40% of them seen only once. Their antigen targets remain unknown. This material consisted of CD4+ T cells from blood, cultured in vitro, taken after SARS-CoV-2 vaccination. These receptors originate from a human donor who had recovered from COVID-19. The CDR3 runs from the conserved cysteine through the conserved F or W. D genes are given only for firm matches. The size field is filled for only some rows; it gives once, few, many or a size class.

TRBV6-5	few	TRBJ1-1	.	TGTGCCAGCAGTTACCTCCGTGACACTGAAGCTTTCTTT	CASSYLRDTEAFF
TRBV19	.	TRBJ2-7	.	TGTGCCACCCGTCGGGGGGCCGGCCACGAGCAGTACTTC	CATRRGAGHEQYF
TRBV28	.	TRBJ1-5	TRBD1	TGTGCCAGCAGGTCGGACAGGGGGCCGCTCAATCAGCCCCAGCATTTT	CASRSDRGPLNQPQHF
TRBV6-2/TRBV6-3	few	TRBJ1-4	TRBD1	TGTGCCAGCAGTTATTCGGCTGGGACAGGGGAGGAAAAACTGTTTTTT	CASSYSAGTGEEKLFF
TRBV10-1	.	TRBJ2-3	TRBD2	TGCGCCAGCAGCACTGATACTAGCGCGGGTACGCAGTATTTT	CASSTDTSAGTQYF
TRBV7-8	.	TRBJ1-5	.	TGTGCCAGCAGACCCACAGGGAGATTGGGTAATCAGCCCCAGCATTTT	CASRPTGRLGNQPQHF
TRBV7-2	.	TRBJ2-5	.	TGTGCCAGCAGATCTGGACCCAAGACGACCCAGTACTTC	CASRSGPKTTQYF
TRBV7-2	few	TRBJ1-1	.	TGTGCCAGCAGCTCATCCGGGACTGTAATAGTAGCTTTCTTT	CASSSSGTVIVAFF
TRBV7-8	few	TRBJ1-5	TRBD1	TGTGCCAGCAGCTTAGGTCAGGGACAGGGGATTTATAGCAATCAGCCCCAGCATTTT	CASSLGQGQGIYSNQPQHF
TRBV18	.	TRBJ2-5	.	TGTGCCAGCTCTCCCACAGGGCAGCAAGAGACCCAGTACTTC	CASSPTGQQETQYF
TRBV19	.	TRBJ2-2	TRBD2	TGTGCCAGTAGTCCGGGAATAGCGGGAGAGAACGGGGAGCTGTTTTTT	CASSPGIAGENGELFF
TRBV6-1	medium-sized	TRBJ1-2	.	TGTGCCAGCAGCCCCGATAACTATGGCTACACCTTC	CASSPDNYGYTF
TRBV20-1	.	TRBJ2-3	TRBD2	TGCAGTGCTATACCCCCGCCCAGAGGGACTAATACGCAGTATTTT	CSAIPPPRGTNTQYF
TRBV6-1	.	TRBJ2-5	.	TGTGCCAGCAGTCCGTCCCTCCGGGACTTTGAGACCCAGTACTTC	CASSPSLRDFETQYF
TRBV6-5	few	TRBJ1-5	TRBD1	TGTGCCAGCAGTTACGCCGGGACAGTTTATAGCAATCAGCCCCAGCATTTT	CASSYAGTVYSNQPQHF